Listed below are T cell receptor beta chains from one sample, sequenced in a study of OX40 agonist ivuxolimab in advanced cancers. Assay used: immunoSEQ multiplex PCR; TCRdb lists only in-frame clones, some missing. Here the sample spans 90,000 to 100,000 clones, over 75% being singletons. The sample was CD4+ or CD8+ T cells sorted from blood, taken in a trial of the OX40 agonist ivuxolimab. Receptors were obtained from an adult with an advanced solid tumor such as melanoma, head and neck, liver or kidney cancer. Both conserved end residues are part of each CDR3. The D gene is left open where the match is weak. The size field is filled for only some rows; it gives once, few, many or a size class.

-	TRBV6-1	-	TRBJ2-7	TGTGCCAGCAGTGTAGGGAGCTCCTACGAGCAGTACTTC	CASSVGSSYEQYF
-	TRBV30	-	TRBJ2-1	TGTGCCTGGAGGGGAAGTAAATCACCGTTCTTC	CAWRGSKSPFF
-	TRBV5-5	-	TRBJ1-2	TGTGCCAGCAGCTTCTGGACAGCTAACTATGGCTACACCTTC	CASSFWTANYGYTF
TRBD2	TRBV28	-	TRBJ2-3	TGTGCCAGCAGTTTGGGACTAGCGGGAGCAGATACGCAGTATTTT	CASSLGLAGADTQYF
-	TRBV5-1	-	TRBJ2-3	TGCGCCAGCAGCTTGGCGGCCAGGCGCACAGATACGCAGTATTTT	CASSLAARRTDTQYF
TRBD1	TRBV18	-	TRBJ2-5	TGTGCCAGCTCACCCACCGGGACAGACCAAGAGACCCAGTACTTC	CASSPTGTDQETQYF
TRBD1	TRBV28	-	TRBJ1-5	TGTGCCAGCCGACAGGGCTGGAATCAGCCCCAGCATTTT	CASRQGWNQPQHF
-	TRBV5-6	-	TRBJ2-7	TGTGCCAGCACCGTGACAGGTCCACTCTACGAGCAGTACTTC	CASTVTGPLYEQYF
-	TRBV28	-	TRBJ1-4	TGTGCCAGCAGTCCCCCGAAGAGGGGTACTAATGAAAAACTGTTTTTT	CASSPPKRGTNEKLFF
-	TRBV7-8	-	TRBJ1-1	TGTGCCAGCCACAGCTTGAATCCAGGGGTGAACACTGAAGCTTTCTTT	CASHSLNPGVNTEAFF
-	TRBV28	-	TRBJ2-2	TGTGCCAGCAGATCGAGCAAGAACACCGGGGAGCTGTTTTTT	CASRSSKNTGELFF
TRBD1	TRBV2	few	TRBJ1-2	TGTGCCAGCAGTCAGGGGGCCTCCTACACCTTC	CASSQGASYTF
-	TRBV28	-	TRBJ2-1	TGTGCCAGCAGTTCCGGAAGGGGGCAGTTCTTC	CASSSGRGQFF
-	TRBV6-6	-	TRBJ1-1	TGTGCCAGCAGTTATGGAGAGGGAAGGACTGAAGCTTTCTTT	CASSYGEGRTEAFF
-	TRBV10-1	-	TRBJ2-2	TGCGCCAGCAGTGGAGCGGCGAACACCGGGGAGCTGTTTTTT	CASSGAANTGELFF
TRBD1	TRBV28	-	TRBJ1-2	TGTGCCAGCAGTTTACCGGCCGGACAGGGGTTTGGCTACACCTTC	CASSLPAGQGFGYTF
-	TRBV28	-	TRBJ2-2	TGTGCCAGCAGTTTATCTACAGGAAACACCGGGGAGCTGTTTTTT	CASSLSTGNTGELFF
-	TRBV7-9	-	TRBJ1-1	TGTGCCAGCAGGTCCCAGGGACTGAACACTGAAGCTTTCTTT	CASRSQGLNTEAFF
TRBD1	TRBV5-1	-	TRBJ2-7	TGCGCCAGCAGTCCGGGACAGGGCATCTGGGAGCAGTACTTC	CASSPGQGIWEQYF
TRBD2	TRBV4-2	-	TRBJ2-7	TGTGCCAGCAGCCAAGAACACGGGACTAGCGGGGTTAACGAGCAGTACTTC	CASSQEHGTSGVNEQYF
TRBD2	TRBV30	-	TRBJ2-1	TGTGCCTGGAGGTCAGCGGGAGGCAATGAGCAGTTCTTC	CAWRSAGGNEQFF
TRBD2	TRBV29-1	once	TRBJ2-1	TGCAGCGGCGGGACTAGCGGGAGTAGGGAGCAGTTCTTC	CSGGTSGSREQFF
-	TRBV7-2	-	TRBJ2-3	TGTGCCAGCAGCTTAGCAGAAAGAGATACGCAGTATTTT	CASSLAERDTQYF
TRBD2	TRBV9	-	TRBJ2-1	TGTGCCAGCAGCGTGGGACTAGCGGCCGTCAATGAGCAGTTCTTC	CASSVGLAAVNEQFF
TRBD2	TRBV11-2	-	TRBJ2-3	TGTGCCAGCAGCTCCCTGTCGGGAGGGCCAGGGGATACGCAGTATTTT	CASSSLSGGPGDTQYF
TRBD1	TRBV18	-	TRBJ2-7	TGTGCCAGCTCACCCGGGCTGGGACAGGGGGAGTGGGAGCAGTACTTC	CASSPGLGQGEWEQYF
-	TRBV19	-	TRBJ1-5	TGTGCCAGTAGTGCCTCGGGGCTAAATCAGCCCCAGCATTTT	CASSASGLNQPQHF
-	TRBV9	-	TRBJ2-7	TGTGCCAGCAGCGTAGACAGAGTCGACTACGAGCAGTACTTC	CASSVDRVDYEQYF
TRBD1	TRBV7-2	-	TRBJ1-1	TGTGCCAGCAGCTTCGGGACAGGAAGCACTGAAGCTTTCTTT	CASSFGTGSTEAFF
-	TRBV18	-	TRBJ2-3	TGTGCCAGCTCACCGAGCAGCGGGAGCACAGATACGCAGTATTTT	CASSPSSGSTDTQYF
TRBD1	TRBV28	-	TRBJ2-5	TGTGCCAGCAGACCCCGGACAGGGGTGGAAGAGACCCAGTACTTC	CASRPRTGVEETQYF
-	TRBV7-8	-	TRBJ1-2	TGTGCCAGCAGCTTAGTTCCGCCGGGGGCGCGAGGCTACACCTTC	CASSLVPPGARGYTF
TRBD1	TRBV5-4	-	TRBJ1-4	TGTGCCAGCAGCTTGGACAGGGGTGATAATGAAAAACTGTTTTTT	CASSLDRGDNEKLFF
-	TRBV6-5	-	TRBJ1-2	TGTGCCAGCAGTTCTGCACAGGATTATGGCTACACCTTC	CASSSAQDYGYTF
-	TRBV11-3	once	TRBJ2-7	TGTGCCAGCAGCTCCTCAGCGGAAGATTTTAGAGAGCAGTACTTC	CASSSSAEDFREQYF
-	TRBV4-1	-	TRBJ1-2	TGCGCCAGCAGCCAAGACGGCATCATCCACTTC	CASSQDGIIHF
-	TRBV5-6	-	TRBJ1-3	TGTGCCAGCAGCTCAAGTCCCTCGGGGGCCTCTGGAAACACCATATATTTT	CASSSSPSGASGNTIYF
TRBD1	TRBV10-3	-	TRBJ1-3	TGTGCCATCAGTGGTTCCGGGACAGGTGACACCATATATTTT	CAISGSGTGDTIYF
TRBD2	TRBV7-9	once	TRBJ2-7	TGTGCCAGCAGCCTGGGACTAGGAGGGGTCGAGCAGTACTTC	CASSLGLGGVEQYF
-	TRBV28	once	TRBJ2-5	TGTGCCAGCACAGGGTTAGCGGAGACCCAGTACTTC	CASTGLAETQYF
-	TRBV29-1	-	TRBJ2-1	TGCAGCGCCGTAGGGCTGTACAATGAGCAGTTCTTC	CSAVGLYNEQFF
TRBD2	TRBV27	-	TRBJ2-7	TGTGCCAGCAGAGGACTAGCGGCATCCTACGAGCAGTACTTC	CASRGLAASYEQYF
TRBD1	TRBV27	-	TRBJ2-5	TGTGCCAGCAGGAAGGACAGGGAAGGCGAGACCCAGTACTTC	CASRKDREGETQYF
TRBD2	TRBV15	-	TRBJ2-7	TGTGCCACCAGCAGAGGGGGACTAGCCTACGAGCAGTACTTC	CATSRGGLAYEQYF
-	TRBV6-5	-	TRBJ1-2	TGTGCCAGCAGTTACTCACTGGGGAATGGCTACACCTTC	CASSYSLGNGYTF
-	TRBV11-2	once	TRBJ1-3	TGTGCCAGCAGCGCCCGGAGTTATTCTGGAAACACCATATATTTT	CASSARSYSGNTIYF
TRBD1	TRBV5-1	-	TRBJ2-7	TGCGCCAGCAGCACCTCCGGGACAGTTTACGAGCAGTACTTC	CASSTSGTVYEQYF
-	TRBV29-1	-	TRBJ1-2	TGCAGCGTTCTCGCACAGGGCCTAAGTTCTAACTATGGCTACACCTTC	CSVLAQGLSSNYGYTF
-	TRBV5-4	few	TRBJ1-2	TGTGCCAGCGGCCCCCGGGACGGTGCTAACTATGGCTACACCTTC	CASGPRDGANYGYTF
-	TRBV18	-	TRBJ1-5	TGTGCCAGCTCACCAAATCGCCCTGGGGTGAGCAATCAGCCCCAGCATTTT	CASSPNRPGVSNQPQHF
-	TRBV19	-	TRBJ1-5	TGTGCCAGTAGTATAGTTAGAGGGTGGGGCAATCAGCCCCAGCATTTT	CASSIVRGWGNQPQHF
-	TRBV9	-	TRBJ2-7	TGTGCCAGCAGCGTAGGAAACAGGGTTGACGAGCAGTACTTC	CASSVGNRVDEQYF
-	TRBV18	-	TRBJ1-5	TGTGCCAGCTCACCGTCAGGGATAAATCAGCCCCAGCATTTT	CASSPSGINQPQHF
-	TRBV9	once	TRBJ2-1	TGTGCCAGCAGCCTCTCCCCAGGGCGGGTAGGCAATGAGCAGTTCTTC	CASSLSPGRVGNEQFF
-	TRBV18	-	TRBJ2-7	TGTGCCAGCTCACCACTCCGGGACAACTCCTACGAGCAGTACTTC	CASSPLRDNSYEQYF